This note documents a single T cell receptor beta chain sequence. Its antigen is as yet unknown. Germline V gene lookup returns CDR1 SGHTA and CDR2 FQGNSA. Trimming removed 5 bases from V and 4 bases from J, with 15 bases in between. This CDR3 contains 15 residues. These data belong to a study of cytomegalovirus exposure and HLA in healthy donors. Study overall: In a later analysis, the roughly 110 validation repertoires were reported to have used the same platform as the 550 to 850 first-cohort repertoires. Overall study results and limits: Reportedly, cytomegalovirus status was diagnosed with high sensitivity and specificity. In vitro experiments confirmed that a few CMV-associated chains were specific for CMV antigens.

Profiled with immunoSEQ multiplex PCR; TCRdb holds only in-frame clones, not every one. The sample has some 90,000 clones, approximately 84% seen once. Sequenced input: PBMCs. This sequence joins TRBV7-2 and TRBJ2-1; possibly TRBD2 for D (5 bases). This TCR came from a man younger than 30 in good health and CMV-seropositive. The CDR3 region has the DNA TGTGCCAGCAGCGTCCTCGGGGTACCGTACAATGAGCAGTTCTTC. Its translation: CASSVLGVPYNEQFF.